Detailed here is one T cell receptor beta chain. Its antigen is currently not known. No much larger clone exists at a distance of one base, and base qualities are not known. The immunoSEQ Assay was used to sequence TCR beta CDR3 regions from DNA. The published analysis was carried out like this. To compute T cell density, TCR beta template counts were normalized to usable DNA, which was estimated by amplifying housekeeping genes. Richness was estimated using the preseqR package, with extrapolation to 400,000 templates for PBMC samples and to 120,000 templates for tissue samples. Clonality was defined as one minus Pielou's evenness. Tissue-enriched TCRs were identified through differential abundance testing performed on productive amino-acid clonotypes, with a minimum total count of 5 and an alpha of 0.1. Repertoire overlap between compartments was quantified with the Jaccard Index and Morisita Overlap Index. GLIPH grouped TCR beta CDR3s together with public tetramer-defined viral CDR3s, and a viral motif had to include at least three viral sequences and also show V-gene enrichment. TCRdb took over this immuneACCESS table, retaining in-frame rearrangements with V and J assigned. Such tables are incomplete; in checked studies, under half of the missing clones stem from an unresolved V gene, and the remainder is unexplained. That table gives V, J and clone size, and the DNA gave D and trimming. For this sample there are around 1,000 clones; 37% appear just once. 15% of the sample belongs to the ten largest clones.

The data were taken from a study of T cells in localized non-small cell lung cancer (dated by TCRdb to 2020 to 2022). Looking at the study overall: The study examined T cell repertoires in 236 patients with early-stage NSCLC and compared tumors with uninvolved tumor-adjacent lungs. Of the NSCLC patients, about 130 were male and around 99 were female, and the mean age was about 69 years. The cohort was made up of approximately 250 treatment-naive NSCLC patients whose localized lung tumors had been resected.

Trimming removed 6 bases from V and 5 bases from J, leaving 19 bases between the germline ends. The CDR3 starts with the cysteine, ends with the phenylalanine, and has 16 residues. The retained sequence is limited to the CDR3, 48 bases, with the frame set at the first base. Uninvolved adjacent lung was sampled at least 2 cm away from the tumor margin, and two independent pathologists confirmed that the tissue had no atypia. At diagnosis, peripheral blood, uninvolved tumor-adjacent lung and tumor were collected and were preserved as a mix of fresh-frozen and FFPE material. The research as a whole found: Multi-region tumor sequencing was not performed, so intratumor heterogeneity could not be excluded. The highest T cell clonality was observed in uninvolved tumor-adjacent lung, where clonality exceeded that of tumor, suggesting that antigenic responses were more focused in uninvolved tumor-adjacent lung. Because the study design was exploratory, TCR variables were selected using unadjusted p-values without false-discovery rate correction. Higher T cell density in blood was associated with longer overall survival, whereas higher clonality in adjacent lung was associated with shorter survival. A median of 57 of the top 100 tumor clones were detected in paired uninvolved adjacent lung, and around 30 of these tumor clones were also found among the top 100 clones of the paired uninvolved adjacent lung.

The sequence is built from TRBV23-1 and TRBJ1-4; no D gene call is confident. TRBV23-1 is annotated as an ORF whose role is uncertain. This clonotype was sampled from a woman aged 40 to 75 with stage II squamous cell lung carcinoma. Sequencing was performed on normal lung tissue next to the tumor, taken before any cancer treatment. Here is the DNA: TGCGCCAGCAGCCCCAGTCGCGCGATTAACAATGAAAAACTGTTTTTT. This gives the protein CASSPSRAINNEKLFF.